This TCR beta chain was captured in a study of Ad26.COV2.S vaccination and SARS-CoV-2 variants. CDR3 size: 13 residues. V lost 3 bases to trimming and J lost 3 bases, with 9 bases between them. Germline CDR1 and CDR2: LGHNA and YSLEER. The assay was immunoSEQ multiplex PCR, and TCRdb's table has in-frame clones only and misses some. The sample contains a few hundred thousand clones, 90% of which appear only once. Treatment noted: around 19 received Ad26.COV2.S at low or high dose, single or two shots; roughly five received placebo; per-sample allocation not given. Samples came from day 63 after the first vaccine or placebo injection. Cohort 1b enrolled adults aged 18-55 years in Boston.

The source of this sequence is a person aged 18-65 years who received the Ad26.COV2.S COVID-19 vaccine or a placebo. Sequencing used peripheral blood, obtained in a trial of Ad26.COV2.S vaccine versus placebo. The V and J genes are TRBV4-3 and TRBJ2-7, with D maybe TRBD1 (6 bases). CDR3 coding DNA: TGCGCCAGCAGCCAGGCACAGGGCTACGAGCAGTACTTC. Translating it yields CASSQAQGYEQYF.